The T cell receptor beta chain under discussion was sequenced for a study of T cell changes during pregnancy in multiple sclerosis. The method was immunoSEQ multiplex PCR; TCRdb's version includes in-frame clones alone and lacks a portion of them. The data show tens of thousands of clones, approximately 88% seen once. The CDR3 loop spans 14 amino acids. V shed 1 base and J shed 7 bases, with 12 bases lying between them. Per germline, CDR1 MGHRA and CDR2 YSYEKL. The sample here was CD8+ T cells from peripheral blood mononuclear cells, taken in the first trimester of pregnancy. This TCR derives from a female donor with multiple sclerosis, enrolled in a pregnancy study. The V gene is TRBV4-1, the J gene TRBJ2-3, with D tentatively TRBD1 (8 bases). The CDR3 protein is CASSQGTGTNTQYF. The CDR3 bases are TGCGCCAGCAGCCAAGGGACAGGGACTAATACGCAGTATTTT.